This record looks at one T cell receptor beta chain sequence and its context. The antigen remains undetermined. Germline CDR1 and CDR2: DFQATT and SNEGSKA (reference sequence). J was trimmed by 9 bases and V by 0 bases; bases with no gene match: 8. The CDR3 runs 14 residues. This record belongs to a study of T-cell reconstitution after alpha-beta-depleted transplantation in children. During its preparation, the TCRbeta library received unique molecular identifiers. One entry per CDR3 protein, called by TCRdb with MiXCR from the PCR reads. Among 550,000 to 800,000 distinct CDR3 sequences listed, around 13% were seen once. Study-level findings and limits: Expanded graft clones, several hundred of them, were reportedly the source of alpha-beta T cells about two months after transplant. The main origin of T-cell counts and diversity one year after transplant was newly produced T cells. Some patients' high day-60 TCRbeta diversity was traced to surviving recipient T cells and thymic progenitors.

The specimen was PBMCs, collected before TCRalphabeta/CD19-depleted stem cell transplant. The chain has TRBV20-1 and TRBJ2-1, with TRBD2 matching 7 bases. The receptor's source is a girl aged 2 to 9 with congenital amegakaryocytic thrombocytopenia, due to receive a stem cell transplant. CDR3 bases: TGCAGTGCTAGAGATAGCGGGCGGTATGTTGAGCAGTTCTTC. It codes for CSARDSGRYVEQFF.